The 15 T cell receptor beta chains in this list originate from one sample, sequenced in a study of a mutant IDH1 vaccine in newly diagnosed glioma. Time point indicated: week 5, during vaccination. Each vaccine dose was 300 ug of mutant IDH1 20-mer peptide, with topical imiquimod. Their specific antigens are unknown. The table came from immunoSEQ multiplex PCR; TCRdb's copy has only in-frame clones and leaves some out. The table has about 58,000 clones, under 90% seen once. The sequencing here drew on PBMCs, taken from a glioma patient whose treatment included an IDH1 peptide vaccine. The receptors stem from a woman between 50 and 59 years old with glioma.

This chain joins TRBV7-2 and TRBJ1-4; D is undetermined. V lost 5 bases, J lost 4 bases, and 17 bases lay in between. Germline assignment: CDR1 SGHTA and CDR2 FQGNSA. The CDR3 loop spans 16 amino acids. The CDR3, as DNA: TGTGCCAGCAGCCGCCCCGACTCTCAGATTAATGAAAAACTGTTTTTT. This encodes CASSRPDSQINEKLFF.

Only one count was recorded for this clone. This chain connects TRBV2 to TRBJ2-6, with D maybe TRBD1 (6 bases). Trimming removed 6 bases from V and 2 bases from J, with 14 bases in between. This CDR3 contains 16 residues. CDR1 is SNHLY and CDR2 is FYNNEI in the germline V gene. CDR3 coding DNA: TGTGCCAGCAGGCCCAACAGGGATCCTGGGGCCAACGTCCTGACTTTC. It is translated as CASRPNRDPGANVLTF.

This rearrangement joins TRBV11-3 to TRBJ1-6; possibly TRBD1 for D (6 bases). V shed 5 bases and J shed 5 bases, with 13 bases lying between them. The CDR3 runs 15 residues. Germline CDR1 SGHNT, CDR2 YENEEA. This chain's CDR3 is CASSTRQENNSPLHF. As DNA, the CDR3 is TGTGCCAGCAGCACCCGACAGGAAAATAATTCACCCCTCCACTTT.

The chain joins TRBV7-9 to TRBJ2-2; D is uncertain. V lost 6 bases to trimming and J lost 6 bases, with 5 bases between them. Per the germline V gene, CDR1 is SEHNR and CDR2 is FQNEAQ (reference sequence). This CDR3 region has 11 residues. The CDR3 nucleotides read TGTGCCAGCAGACGGGCCGGGGAGCTGTTTTTT. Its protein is CASRRAGELFF.

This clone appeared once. The CDR3 spells CASSGGPGSYEQYF. CDR3 coding DNA: TGTGCCAGCAGCGGGGGGCCGGGCAGCTACGAGCAGTACTTC. The V and J genes are TRBV5-6 and TRBJ2-7; D tentatively reads TRBD1 or TRBD2 (6 bases each). This CDR3 has 14 amino acids. Germline CDR1 is SGHDT and CDR2 is YYEEEE. Between the trimmed V and J ends, which lost 4 bases and 3 bases, there was a span of 14 bases. The variable domain in full, completed from reference TRBV5-6 and TRBJ2-7, reads DAGVTQSPTHLIKTRGQQVTLRCSPKSGHDTVSWYQQALGQGPQFIFQYYEEEERQRGNFPDRFSGHQFPNYSSELNVNALLLGDSALYLCASSGGPGSYEQYFGPGTRLTVT.

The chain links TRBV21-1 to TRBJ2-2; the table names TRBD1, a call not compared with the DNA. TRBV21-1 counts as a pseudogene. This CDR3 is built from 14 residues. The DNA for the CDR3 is TGTGCCAGCAGCGGCCAGGGTATCGCCGGGGAGCTGTTTTTT. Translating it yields CASSGQGIAGELFF.

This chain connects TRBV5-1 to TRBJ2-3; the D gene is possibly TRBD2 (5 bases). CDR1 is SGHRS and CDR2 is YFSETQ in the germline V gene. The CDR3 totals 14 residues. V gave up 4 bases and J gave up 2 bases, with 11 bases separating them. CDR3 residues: CASSAGLDTDTQYF. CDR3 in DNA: TGCGCCAGCAGCGCCGGACTGGACACAGATACGCAGTATTTT.

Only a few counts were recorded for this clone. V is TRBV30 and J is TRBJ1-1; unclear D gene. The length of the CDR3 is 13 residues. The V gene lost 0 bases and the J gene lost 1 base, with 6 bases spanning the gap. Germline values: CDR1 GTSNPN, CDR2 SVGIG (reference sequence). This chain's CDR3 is CAWSVLRNTEAFF. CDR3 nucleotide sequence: TGTGCCTGGAGTGTACTCAGGAACACTGAAGCTTTCTTT.

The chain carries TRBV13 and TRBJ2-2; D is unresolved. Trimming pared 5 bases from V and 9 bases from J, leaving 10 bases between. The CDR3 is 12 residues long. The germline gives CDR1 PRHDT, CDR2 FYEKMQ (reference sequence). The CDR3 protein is CASSNTRRELFF. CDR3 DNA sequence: TGTGCCAGCAGCAATACACGGCGGGAGCTGTTTTTT.

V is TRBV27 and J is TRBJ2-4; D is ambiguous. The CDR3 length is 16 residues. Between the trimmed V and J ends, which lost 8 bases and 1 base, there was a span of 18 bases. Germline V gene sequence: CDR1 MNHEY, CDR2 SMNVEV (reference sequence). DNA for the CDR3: TGTGCCAGCGCGATATCCCCCGCCTTGGCCAAAAACATTCAGTACTTC. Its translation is CASAISPALAKNIQYF.

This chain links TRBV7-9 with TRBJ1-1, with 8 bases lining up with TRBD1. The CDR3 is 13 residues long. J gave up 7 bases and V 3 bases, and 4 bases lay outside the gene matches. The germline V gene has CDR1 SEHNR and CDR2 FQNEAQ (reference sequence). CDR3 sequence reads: CASSFTDRVEAFF. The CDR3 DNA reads TGTGCCAGCAGCTTCACGGACAGGGTTGAAGCTTTCTTT.

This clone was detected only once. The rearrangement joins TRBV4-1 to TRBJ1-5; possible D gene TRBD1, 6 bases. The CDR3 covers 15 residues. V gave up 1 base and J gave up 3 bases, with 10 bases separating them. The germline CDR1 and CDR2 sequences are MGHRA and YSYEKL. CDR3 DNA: TGCGCCAGCAGCCAAGTCCGGACAGACAATCAGCCCCAGCATTTT. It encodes CASSQVRTDNQPQHF.

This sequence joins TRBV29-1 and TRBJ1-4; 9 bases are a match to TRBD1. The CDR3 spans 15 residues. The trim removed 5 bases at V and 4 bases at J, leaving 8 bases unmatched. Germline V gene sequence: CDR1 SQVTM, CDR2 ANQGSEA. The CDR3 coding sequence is TGCAGCGTTCTTACTCACAGGGGGCTTAATGAAAAACTGTTTTTT. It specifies CSVLTHRGLNEKLFF.

The CDR3 loop is CASSATGAGSYGYTF. The CDR3 DNA follows: TGTGCCAGCAGTGCGACAGGGGCAGGAAGCTATGGCTACACCTTC. This rearrangement joins TRBV6-6 to TRBJ1-2; 8 bases are shared with TRBD1. Germline assignment: CDR1 MNHNY and CDR2 SVGAGI (reference sequence). This CDR3 has 15 residues. J gave up 4 bases and V 5 bases, and 9 bases lay outside the gene matches.

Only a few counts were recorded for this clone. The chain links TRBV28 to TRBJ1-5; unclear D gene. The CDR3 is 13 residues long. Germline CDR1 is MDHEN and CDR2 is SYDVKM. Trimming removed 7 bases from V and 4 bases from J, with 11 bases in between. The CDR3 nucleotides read TGTGCCAGCACCTCCGGCTTAAATCAGCCCCAGCATTTT. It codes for CASTSGLNQPQHF.